A single sample gave rise to the 32 T cell receptor beta chains below, sequenced in a study of T-cell reconstitution after alpha-beta-depleted transplantation in children. Preparation of the TCRbeta library involved a method that used unique molecular identifiers. TCRdb recomputed calls from the PCR reads with MiXCR, one row per CDR3 protein. In the table there are about 490,000 distinct CDR3 sequences, roughly a tenth of which are singletons. Sequenced material: PBMCs, taken before TCRalphabeta/CD19-depleted stem cell transplant. The receptors originated from a child under 10 years old with inherited bone marrow failure, due to receive a stem cell transplant.

J is TRBJ1-5 and V is TRBV20-1; no clear D. The CDR3 has 14 residues. V was shortened by 3 bases and J by 0 bases, with 9 bases between the two germline ends. Germline loops: CDR1 DFQATT, CDR2 SNEGSKA (reference sequence). The CDR3 bases are TGCAGTGCTAGGGGTCCCTATAGCAATCAGCCCCAGCATTTT. This gives the protein CSARGPYSNQPQHF.

At least ten counts were recorded for this clonotype. The chain employs TRBV28 and TRBJ2-4; a possible D gene is TRBD2 (6 bases). The germline gives CDR1 MDHEN, CDR2 SYDVKM. There are 15 residues in the CDR3. Trimming pared 5 bases from V and 0 bases from J, leaving 11 bases between. The CDR3 region is CASSPGLLAKNIQYF. The CDR3 nucleotides are TGTGCCAGCAGTCCGGGACTCCTAGCCAAAAACATTCAGTACTTC.

This clonotype was detected ten times or more. This rearrangement joins TRBV28 to TRBJ2-2, with 8 bases matching TRBD2. With V trimmed by 3 bases and J by 6 bases, 3 bases remained unmatched. CDR1 MDHEN and CDR2 SYDVKM come from the germline V gene. The CDR3 runs to 14 residues. This CDR3 reads CASSFRLASGELFF. The CDR3 nucleotides are TGTGCCAGCAGTTTTCGACTAGCGTCCGGGGAGCTGTTTTTT.

The table lists this clonotype with a few counts. The rearrangement joins TRBV27 to TRBJ2-7; D is uncertain. Trimming left V 2 bases short and J 6 bases short, with 17 bases between. The CDR3 is 15 residues long. The germline V gene has CDR1 MNHEY and CDR2 SMNVEV (reference sequence). CDR3 residues: CASSLGPQPAFEQYF. The CDR3 nucleotides read TGTGCCAGCAGTTTAGGGCCGCAGCCAGCTTTCGAGCAGTACTTC.

This clonotype qualifies as medium-sized. This chain links TRBV5-1 with TRBJ2-2; D unclear. Looked up from germline, CDR1 is SGHRS and CDR2 is YFSETQ. Trimming pared 6 bases from V and 7 bases from J, leaving 10 bases between. The CDR3 has 12 amino acids. The CDR3 nucleotides are TGCGCCAGCAACATAGCAGACGGGGAGCTGTTTTTT. Amino acid sequence: CASNIADGELFF.

This rearrangement joins TRBV5-8 to TRBJ2-5; TRBD2 matches 14 bases. CDR3 length: 17 residues. The V gene's germline CDR1 is SGHTS and CDR2 YDEGEE. The junction had 8 bases not matched to a gene; V was cut back by 2 bases and J by 5 bases. The CDR3 loop is CASSFGTSGSSWETQYF. As DNA, the CDR3 is TGTGCCAGCAGCTTCGGGACTAGCGGGAGCTCCTGGGAGACCCAGTACTTC.

This clonotype was seen at least ten times. This chain uses TRBV29-1 with TRBJ2-5; the match to TRBD2 covers 7 bases. The J segment lost 5 bases and the V segment lost 6 bases, leaving 12 bases of the junction unmatched. Germline assignment: CDR1 SQVTM and CDR2 ANQGSEA. The CDR3 is 14 amino acids. The CDR3 DNA sequence: TGCAGCGTCCAAGGGACTACCGAAACGGAGACCCAGTACTTC. Translating gives CSVQGTTETETQYF.

This clonotype showed up just a few times. V is TRBV4-3 and J is TRBJ2-3, with D possibly being TRBD1 (7 bases). V gave up 4 bases and J gave up 9 bases, with 23 bases separating them. Germline-derived CDR1 and CDR2 are LGHNA and YSLEER. The CDR3 totals 16 residues. CDR3 DNA: TGCGCCAGCAGCCGCATAGCGGACCCAGGGGGAGGCACGCAGTATTTT. Its protein is CASSRIADPGGGTQYF.

The rearrangement uses TRBV7-9 and TRBJ2-2; 10 bases line up with TRBD1. Germline loops: CDR1 SEHNR, CDR2 FQNEAQ (reference sequence). The J segment lost 5 bases and the V segment lost 4 bases, leaving 16 bases of the junction unmatched. This CDR3 is 19 amino acids long. CDR3 protein: CASSSKERRGQGGTGELFF. Written as DNA, the CDR3 is TGTGCCAGCAGCTCGAAGGAGAGAAGAGGACAGGGGGGAACCGGGGAGCTGTTTTTT.

This clonotype was counted at least ten times. The V and J genes are TRBV7-8 and TRBJ1-3, with a tentative D call TRBD1 (6 bases). This CDR3 contains 14 residues. Trimming took off 5 bases at V and 5 bases at J, with 13 bases between the two ends. Germline-derived CDR1 and CDR2 are SGHVS and FQNEAQ. The CDR3 region has the DNA TGTGCCAGCAGCGAAACAGGGTTTCGAAACACCATATATTTT. It is translated as CASSETGFRNTIYF.

In its sample, this clonotype was seen many times. The chain carries TRBV27 and TRBJ2-1; 9 bases fit TRBD1. V lost 2 bases, J lost 6 bases, and 2 bases stayed unmatched. Germline-derived CDR1 and CDR2 are MNHEY and SMNVEV (reference sequence). The CDR3 has 14 amino acids. For the CDR3, the DNA is TGTGCCAGCAGTTTAAGGACAGGGGTCAATGAGCAGTTCTTC. Protein: CASSLRTGVNEQFF.

Ten or more counts support this clonotype. This sequence joins TRBV6-1 and TRBJ2-1, with a weak D call TRBD2 (5 bases). V lost 6 bases and J 2 bases, leaving 11 bases between the germline ends. Germline V lookup: CDR1 MNHNS, CDR2 SASEGT. The CDR3 is 14 residues long. The CDR3 region is CASSITGAYNEQFF. The CDR3, as DNA: TGTGCCAGCAGCATAACCGGGGCCTACAATGAGCAGTTCTTC.

This clonotype occurred many times. The chain has TRBV27 and TRBJ1-1, with a tentative D call TRBD1 (6 bases). The V end was cut by 6 bases, the J end by 0 bases, with 23 bases between. The CDR3 consists of 18 residues. Germline V gene data show CDR1 as MNHEY and CDR2 as SMNVEV (reference sequence). CDR3 in amino acids: CASSPLWGRGLMNTEAFF. The CDR3 DNA reads as TGTGCCAGCAGCCCTCTGTGGGGCAGGGGCCTTATGAACACTGAAGCTTTCTTT.

The sample holds many counts of this clonotype. This sequence joins TRBV13 and TRBJ1-1, with a possible D match to TRBD1 (5 bases). V was trimmed by 5 bases and J by 6 bases, leaving 16 bases between them. This CDR3 contains 14 residues. Per germline, CDR1 PRHDT and CDR2 FYEKMQ (reference sequence). As DNA, the CDR3 is TGTGCCAGCAGCGGCGGCAGGGTTCCCCCTGAAGCTTTCTTT. The encoded protein is CASSGGRVPPEAFF.

This clonotype came up many times. The rearrangement joins TRBV27 to TRBJ1-5, with 7 bases matching TRBD1. Per the germline V gene, CDR1 is MNHEY and CDR2 is SMNVEV (reference sequence). V was pared by 4 bases and J by 3 bases, with 3 bases of the junction left unmatched. The CDR3 spans 14 residues. DNA for the CDR3: TGTGCCAGCAGTTCGACAGGGCCCAATCAGCCCCAGCATTTT. Encoded protein: CASSSTGPNQPQHF.

The table lists this clonotype with many counts. The rearrangement links TRBV27 to TRBJ2-3; D call uncertain. Trimming stripped 10 bases from V and 1 base from J, with 9 bases between. Germline CDR1 is MNHEY and CDR2 is SMNVEV (reference sequence). The CDR3 has 12 residues. The CDR3, as DNA: TGTGCCACCCCGAGGTGCACAGATACGCAGTATTTT. Translation gives CATPRCTDTQYF.

This clonotype was counted a few times. The chain combines TRBV19 with TRBJ2-3; D gene uncertain. The ends were cut back, 2 bases at V and 1 base at J, with 7 bases in the middle. The CDR3 has 14 amino acids. Germline CDR1 reads LNHDA; CDR2 reads SQIVND (reference sequence). In DNA form, the CDR3 reads TGTGCCAGTAGTATATTAGAGGGCACAGATACGCAGTATTTT. This codes for CASSILEGTDTQYF. The full variable domain, with the rest looked up from reference TRBV19 and TRBJ2-3, is DGGITQSPKYLFRKEGQNVTLSCEQNLNHDAMYWYRQDPGQGLRLIYYSQIVNDFQKGDIAEGYSVSREKKESFPLTVTSAQKNPTAFYLCASSILEGTDTQYFGPGTRLTVL.

This clonotype was seen ten or more times. The rearrangement joins TRBV29-1 to TRBJ1-3; D is uncertain. The V end was cut by 6 bases, the J end by 0 bases, with 12 bases between. The CDR3 spans 14 residues. Germline V gene lookup returns CDR1 SQVTM and CDR2 ANQGSEA. The CDR3 DNA reads TGCAGCGTCTTTACGGGCAACTCTGGAAACACCATATATTTT. Protein product: CSVFTGNSGNTIYF. Variable domain in full (rest from reference TRBV29-1 and TRBJ1-3): SAVISQKPSRDICQRGTSLTIQCQVDSQVTMMFWYRQQPGQSLTLIATANQGSEATYESGFVIDKFPISRPNLTFSTLTVSNMSPEDSSIYLCSVFTGNSGNTIYFGEGSWLTVV.

This clonotype has at least ten counts. This sequence joins TRBV29-1 and TRBJ2-3, with D unresolved. Germline assignment: CDR1 SQVTM and CDR2 ANQGSEA. This CDR3 contains 10 residues. V shed 5 bases and J shed 6 bases, with 6 bases lying between them. CDR3 nucleotide sequence: TGCAGCGTTTTGGTGGATACGCAGTATTTT. This codes for CSVLVDTQYF.

The V and J genes are TRBV3-1 and TRBJ2-1; 7 positions match TRBD2. Trimming cost V 0 bases and J 9 bases; bases outside gene matches: 20. Per germline, CDR1 LGHDT and CDR2 YNNKEL (reference sequence). This CDR3 is 19 amino acids long. The CDR3: CASSQEPAGFYGIGGEQFF. As DNA, the CDR3 is TGTGCCAGCAGCCAAGAACCAGCGGGATTCTACGGTATAGGCGGTGAGCAGTTCTTC.

This clonotype was recorded at least ten times. This sequence joins TRBV29-1 and TRBJ1-2, with D unresolved. Germline values: CDR1 SQVTM, CDR2 ANQGSEA. The CDR3 covers 13 residues. Trimming removed 3 bases from V and 6 bases from J, with 14 bases in between. This CDR3 reads CSVERRLGDGYTF. The DNA for the CDR3 is TGCAGCGTTGAGAGGCGGCTTGGGGATGGCTACACCTTC.

This clonotype was seen repeatedly, ten times or more. The V gene is TRBV20-1, the J gene TRBJ1-2; weak D call: TRBD1 (5 bases). This CDR3 has 11 amino acids. With 6 bases removed from V and 0 bases from J, the gap between germline ends came to 5 bases. Germline V CDR1 and CDR2: DFQATT, SNEGSKA (reference sequence). CDR3 in amino acids: CSAGANYGYTF. In DNA, the CDR3 is TGCAGTGCAGGGGCTAACTATGGCTACACCTTC.

This clonotype has more than one count but fewer than ten. The chain joins TRBV6-1 to TRBJ1-2, with D possibly matching TRBD1 (6 bases). The V and J ends lost 4 bases and 8 bases respectively, with 14 bases between them. CDR3 size: 13 residues. Per the germline V gene, CDR1 is MNHNS and CDR2 is SASEGT. In nucleotides, the CDR3 is TGTGCCAGCAGTGGACAGGTGGAAGCCGGCTACACCTTC. Its translation: CASSGQVEAGYTF.

The table lists this clonotype with many counts. The CDR3 bases are TGCAGTGCTAGACCCCCCAACCCAGGGGATACGCAGTATTTT. Encoded protein: CSARPPNPGDTQYF. The chain is built from TRBV20-1 and TRBJ2-3, with D possibly matching TRBD1 (5 bases). Trimming stripped 2 bases from V and 6 bases from J, with 15 bases between. This CDR3 spans 14 amino acids. Germline CDR1 reads DFQATT; CDR2 reads SNEGSKA (reference sequence).

This clonotype was counted at least ten times. V usage is TRBV24-1 and J usage is TRBJ1-2; TRBD1 aligns across 9 bases. The V gene end was trimmed by 2 bases and the J gene end by 6 bases; junction bases not matched to a gene: 9. There are 16 residues in the CDR3. Germline values: CDR1 KGHDR, CDR2 SFDVKD. The CDR3 sequence is CATSDSPATGGHGYTF. The CDR3 bases are TGTGCCACCAGTGATTCCCCCGCGACAGGGGGTCATGGCTACACCTTC.

This clonotype was found many times. CDR3 loop: CASNPGLAGAEQYF. CDR3 nucleotide sequence: TGTGCCAGCAACCCTGGTCTAGCGGGAGCCGAGCAGTACTTC. The chain employs TRBV28 and TRBJ2-7; 10 bases line up with TRBD2. This CDR3 has 14 residues. J gave up 6 bases and V 7 bases, and 9 bases lay outside the gene matches. Germline V gene data show CDR1 as MDHEN and CDR2 as SYDVKM.

In its sample, this clonotype was seen a few times. V gene TRBV9 combines with J gene TRBJ2-7, with 7 bases identical to TRBD2. Germline V gene sequence: CDR1 SGDLS, CDR2 YYNGEE. The CDR3 sequence is 16 residues long. V was pared by 3 bases and J by 0 bases, with 9 bases of the junction left unmatched. CDR3 sequence (DNA): TGTGCCAGCAGCGCCACTCTAGCGGAAAGCTCCTACGAGCAGTACTTC. This sequence encodes CASSATLAESSYEQYF.

This clonotype showed up just a few times. The gene calls are TRBV7-9 and TRBJ1-1; possibly TRBD1 for D (5 bases). Trimming shortened V by 3 bases and J by 0 bases, and 11 bases separated the two germline ends. CDR1 is SEHNR, CDR2 FQNEAQ, per germline (reference sequence). This CDR3 has 15 residues. CDR3 nucleotide sequence: TGTGCCAGCAGCTTCGGATCAGGGATGAACACTGAAGCTTTCTTT. Protein product: CASSFGSGMNTEAFF.

J is TRBJ2-5 and V is TRBV29-1; TRBD2 aligns across 12 bases. The CDR3 runs to 16 residues. CDR1 and CDR2 (germline): SQVTM, ANQGSEA. The J segment lost 5 bases and the V segment lost 4 bases, leaving 11 bases of the junction unmatched. The CDR3 nucleotides read TGCAGCGTTGTATTGACTAGCGGGAGTGTGGGGGAGACCCAGTACTTC. It translates to CSVVLTSGSVGETQYF.

This clonotype was seen repeatedly, ten times or more. The rearrangement links TRBV9 to TRBJ2-3; D might be TRBD2 (6 bases). Deletions cut 7 bases from V and 0 bases from J, with 15 bases between. Looked up from germline, CDR1 is SGDLS and CDR2 is YYNGEE. The CDR3 totals 15 residues. The CDR3 loop is CASGSGGTSTDTQYF. The CDR3 DNA sequence: TGTGCCAGCGGCAGTGGCGGGACTAGCACAGATACGCAGTATTTT.

Comment on this clonotype: A much larger clone sits a single nucleotide away, making a read error possible. The J gene is TRBJ2-1, the V gene TRBV29-1; TRBD2 aligns across 7 bases. Germline CDR1 and CDR2: SQVTM and ANQGSEA. V was pared by 7 bases and J by 6 bases, with 12 bases of the junction left unmatched. The CDR3 totals 14 residues. In DNA, the CDR3 is TGCAGCGGGGCCGGGACTAACGGGAGCAATGAGCAGTTCTTC. Translated: CSGAGTNGSNEQFF.

The chain couples TRBV7-8 to TRBJ2-2; 8 bases align to TRBD1. CDR1 and CDR2 from the germline V gene are SGHVS and FQNEAQ. This CDR3 spans 16 amino acids. After removal of 3 bases from V and 2 bases from J, the junction contained 5 bases not matched to a gene. The DNA of the CDR3 is TGTGCCAGCAGCTTGTTTTCAGGGGGCAACACCGGGGAGCTGTTTTTT. This encodes CASSLFSGGNTGELFF.